This T cell receptor (beta chain) came from a study of cytomegalovirus exposure and HLA in healthy donors. Use of 60 Vbeta and 13 Jbeta primers characterized the PCR. Per the original methods: Some 80 million unique TCR beta chains, roughly 12 million shared, were counted in a later analysis. Assay: immunoSEQ multiplex PCR; the TCRdb copy retains only in-frame clones and omits some. V, J and clone size reflect that table, while D and trimming were determined from the DNA. This sample has approximately 74,000 clones; around 75% occur once, and the top ten carry 7% to 7.5%. The V gene lost 1 base and the J gene lost 0 bases, with 13 bases spanning the gap. CDR3 length: 16 amino acids. Germline CDR1 SGHTS, CDR2 YDEGEE. Notes on the study in general: Researchers reported that three CMV-associated chains were confirmed in vitro as CMV antigen-specific. The classifier was said to identify cytomegalovirus status with high specificity and sensitivity.

About this clone itself: Its antigen is not identified.

Sequenced sample: PBMCs. The rearrangement links TRBV5-8 to TRBJ1-2; the D gene is possibly TRBD1 (6 bases). The origin of this receptor is a woman aged 40 to 50 in good health and CMV-seronegative. DNA of the CDR3: TGTGCCAGCAGCTTGCCCGGGACAAGAGCTAACTATGGCTACACCTTC. Translated: CASSLPGTRANYGYTF.